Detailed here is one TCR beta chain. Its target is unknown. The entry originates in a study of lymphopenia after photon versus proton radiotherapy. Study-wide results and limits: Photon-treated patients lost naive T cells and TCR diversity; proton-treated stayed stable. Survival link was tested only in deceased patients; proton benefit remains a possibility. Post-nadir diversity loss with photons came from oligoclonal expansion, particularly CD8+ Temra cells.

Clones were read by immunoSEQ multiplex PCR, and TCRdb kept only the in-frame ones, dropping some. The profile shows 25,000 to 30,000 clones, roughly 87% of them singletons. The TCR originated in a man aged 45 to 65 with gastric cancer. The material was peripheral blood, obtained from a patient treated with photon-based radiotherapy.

The CDR3 loop reads CASSATGGNQPQHF. The CDR3 coding sequence is TGTGCCAGCAGTGCCACAGGGGGCAATCAGCCCCAGCATTTT. This chain links TRBV2 with TRBJ1-5, with 7 bases that match TRBD1. The CDR3 has 14 amino acids. The germline V gene encodes CDR1 SNHLY and CDR2 FYNNEI. The trim removed 4 bases at V and 2 bases at J, leaving 2 bases unmatched.